This record looks at one T cell receptor (beta chain) sequence and its context. Its antigen is as yet unknown. The data were taken from a study of graft-versus-host responses after intestinal transplantation. Study context: Grafts were multivisceral, liver-intestinal, or isolated intestinal. Uniformly, recipients were administered anti-thymocyte globulin induction with subsequent tacrolimus and steroids for roughly three years. Study findings and constraints: The authors found GvH clones in recipient marrow, some appearing first in ileum or blood.

Germline trimming cut 6 bases from V and 7 bases from J; bases unmatched to any gene: 12. The CDR3 covers 15 residues. CDR1 is MDHEN and CDR2 is SYDVKM in the germline V gene. Only in-frame clones appear in the TCRdb table, and some are missing; sequencing was by immunoSEQ multiplex PCR. The table lists approximately 14,000 clones, around 96% of them singletons. The source was PBMCs, collected 9 days after transplant. The chain uses TRBV28 and TRBJ2-1; 7 nucleotides align to TRBD2. The TCR comes from a human patient who received an intestinal transplant, so some T cells may come from the graft donor. CDR3 region: CASRVASGSPNEQFF. The CDR3 DNA sequence: TGTGCCAGCAGAGTTGCTAGCGGATCACCGAATGAGCAGTTCTTC.